The 10 T cell receptor beta chains given below trace back to one sample, sequenced in a study of CD8+ T cells in alopecia areata (dated by TCRdb to the late 2010s). Libraries were made using the immunoSEQ multiplex PCR assay. To provide template for TCR sequencing, every sample had RNA extracted and reverse transcribed into cDNA. As stored in TCRdb, this immuneACCESS dataset retains in-frame rearrangements with V and J assigned. A fraction of the clones does not appear; measured against another copy, unresolved V genes explain less than half of the discrepancy, and the remainder lacks a known reason. This sample gives about 160,000 clones in total; about 71% of them show up just once. Of the sample, roughly 0.99% is held by the ten largest clones. The time point label for this specimen denotes: four to five weeks on oral tofacitinib. The treatment or condition label corresponds to: oral pan-JAK inhibitor, 5-10 mg twice daily.

This specimen consisted of CD4+ T cells sorted from blood, obtained at week 4, from a patient treated with tofacitinib. The receptors here all came from a human donor with alopecia areata.

This chain joins TRBV30 and TRBJ2-7; D is uncertain. This CDR3 region has 11 residues. The germline V and J ends were trimmed by 3 bases and 3 bases, with 6 bases remaining between them. Germline CDR1 GTSNPN, CDR2 SVGIG (reference sequence). The CDR3 nucleotides are TGTGCCTGGAGGACAAACTACGAGCAGTACTTC. As protein: CAWRTNYEQYF.

The rearrangement links TRBV30 to TRBJ2-5; D remains unclear. V dropped 4 bases and J dropped 1 base, with 4 bases sitting between them. The CDR3 has 11 amino acids. Germline V gene data show CDR1 as GTSNPN and CDR2 as SVGIG (reference sequence). The CDR3 protein is CAWTPQETQYF. Written as DNA, the CDR3 is TGTGCCTGGACCCCCCAAGAGACCCAGTACTTC.

The rearrangement links TRBV5-4 to TRBJ2-5; possible D gene TRBD1, 5 bases. This CDR3 region has 13 residues. Germline loops: CDR1 SGHNT, CDR2 YYREEE (reference sequence). The V end was cut by 0 bases, the J end by 2 bases, with 5 bases between. CDR3: CASSLGQQETQYF. CDR3 sequence (DNA): TGTGCCAGCAGCTTGGGACAGCAAGAGACCCAGTACTTC.

This chain links TRBV4-3 with TRBJ2-5; perhaps TRBD1 as D (5 bases). The CDR3 totals 15 residues. V lost 2 bases to trimming and J lost 2 bases, with 12 bases between them. Germline V gene lookup returns CDR1 LGHNA and CDR2 YSLEER. For the CDR3, the DNA is TGCGCCAGCAGCCAACTTACGACAGAACAAGAGACCCAGTACTTC. As protein: CASSQLTTEQETQYF.

V and J are TRBV30 and TRBJ2-1, with 12 bases fitting TRBD1. The CDR3 loop spans 15 amino acids. The junction had 6 bases not matched to a gene; V was cut back by 2 bases and J by 7 bases. Germline assignment: CDR1 GTSNPN and CDR2 SVGIG (reference sequence). Written as DNA, the CDR3 is TGTGCCTGGAGTCCGGGACAGGGGGCCGTTAATGAGCAGTTCTTC. Protein product: CAWSPGQGAVNEQFF.

The chain joins TRBV29-1 to TRBJ2-2, with a tentative D call TRBD2 (5 bases). V was clipped by 3 bases and J by 4 bases, with 12 bases between them. CDR3 size: 14 residues. Per germline, CDR1 SQVTM and CDR2 ANQGSEA. This CDR3 reads CSVDLGRGTGELFF. DNA of the CDR3: TGCAGCGTTGATTTAGGGAGAGGCACCGGGGAGCTGTTTTTT.

The rearrangement uses TRBV30 and TRBJ2-6; a weak D match, TRBD2 (7 bases). Trimming took off 8 bases at V and 7 bases at J, with 30 bases between the two ends. Germline assignment: CDR1 GTSNPN and CDR2 SVGIG (reference sequence). The CDR3 loop spans 18 amino acids. The CDR3 DNA reads TGTGCCGGAACCATCCGGACAAGGGGGGGTATCGGCGCCAACGTCCTGACTTTC. It codes for CAGTIRTRGGIGANVLTF.

This sequence joins TRBV5-1 and TRBJ2-5; D tentatively reads TRBD1 or TRBD2 (5 bases each). Germline V gene data show CDR1 as SGHRS and CDR2 as YFSETQ. V gave up 4 bases and J gave up 3 bases, with 10 bases separating them. This CDR3 is 13 amino acids long. The CDR3 nucleotides read TGCGCCAGCAGCCGGGACCCGGAAGAGACCCAGTACTTC. Its protein product is CASSRDPEETQYF.

The J gene is TRBJ1-2, the V gene TRBV15; D unresolved. Germline loops: CDR1 LNHNV, CDR2 YYDKDF (reference sequence). This CDR3 comprises 14 residues. V lost 1 base and J 2 bases, leaving 8 bases between the germline ends. The CDR3: CATSRGAANYGYTF. The CDR3, as DNA: TGTGCCACCAGCAGAGGGGCGGCGAACTATGGCTACACCTTC.

V usage is TRBV5-1 and J usage is TRBJ1-4; 7 bases agree with TRBD1. Germline lookup yields CDR1 SGHRS and CDR2 YFSETQ. The junction had 8 bases not matched to a gene; V was cut back by 3 bases and J by 6 bases. The CDR3 consists of 15 residues. The CDR3 region is CASSYQGESDEKLFF. In DNA, the CDR3 is TGCGCCAGCAGCTACCAGGGGGAATCTGATGAAAAACTGTTTTTT.